This paragraph covers one T cell receptor beta chain sequence. The data are from a study of technical replicates of blood from a handful of donors. Profiled with immunoSEQ multiplex PCR; TCRdb holds only in-frame clones, not every one. In the table there are roughly 60,000 clones, over 90% of which are singletons. Trimming shortened V by 2 bases and J by 5 bases, and 10 bases separated the two germline ends. This CDR3 comprises 13 residues. The V gene's germline CDR1 is LNHNV and CDR2 YYDKDF (reference sequence). Sequencing input: PBMCs. The J gene is TRBJ2-7, the V gene TRBV15; tentative D call: TRBD1 (6 bases). The clonotype was recovered from a human donor in good health. Some clones in this sample may be carry-over from other donors' samples. CDR3 coding DNA: TGTGCCACCAGCAGAAACAGGGAAAACGAGCAGTACTTC. Protein product: CATSRNRENEQYF.